The clone carrying this TCR beta chain was observed many times. Its specificity is not known. Libraries of TCR beta came from iRepertoire HTBI primers plus Arm-PCR of CDR3 regions. From the multiplex PCR reads, TCRdb called clonotypes with MiXCR, one entry per CDR3 protein. The sample consists of around 450,000 distinct CDR3 sequences, 15% to 20% of them appearing once. The time point here: newly diagnosed GD, antithyroid drugs for less than 3 months. Researchers made the TCR library from RNA that was extracted from PBMCs. Trimming cost V 6 bases and J 7 bases; bases outside gene matches: 9. The length of the CDR3 is 14 residues. Germline CDR1 is DFQATT and CDR2 is SNEGSKA (reference sequence). The record originates from a study of regulatory T cells in long-lasting Graves disease. Study results and limitations: TRBV28, TRBJ1-2 and TRBJ2-5 were favored in persistent disease.

The data also belong to a second study, concerning T cells in Graves' hyperthyroidism and ophthalmopathy. That source reports: Carried out on the TCR CDR3, a first-round RT-PCR used the HTBI primer set.

The receptor was derived from a man in his forties or fifties with Graves disease. The rearrangement links TRBV20-1 to TRBJ1-5; 10 positions agree with TRBD1. Sequencing was performed on peripheral blood mononuclear cells (PBMCs), taken at new diagnosis, from a patient treated with antithyroid drugs. The CDR3 protein is CSATRDRGRQPQHF. CDR3 DNA: TGCAGTGCGACCCGGGACAGGGGCCGCCAGCCCCAGCATTTT.